The next 3 T cell receptor beta chains were all read from a single sample in a study of PD-1 blockade in classical Hodgkin lymphoma. Repertoires were generated with immunoSEQ multiplex PCR, while TCRdb's copy carries only in-frame clones and drops some. The sample shows some 4,000 clones, approximately 88% of them seen only once. Exposure to brentuximab vedotin varied, and each patient had relapsed following autologous stem cell transplantation. Purification of CD4+ T cells from thawed PBMCs was achieved by magnetic negative selection. The specimen comprised CD4+ T cells from blood, sampled at baseline. Source of these receptors: a human donor with classical Hodgkin lymphoma.

The rearrangement uses TRBV7-6 and TRBJ2-5; D is unclear. This CDR3 has 15 residues. Germline assignment: CDR1 SGHVS and CDR2 FNYEAQ. The ends were cut back, 2 bases at V and 5 bases at J, with 15 bases in the middle. The CDR3 nucleotides read TGTGCCAGCAGCTTAATAATGGCAGATGGGGAGACCCAGTACTTC. Translation: CASSLIMADGETQYF.

The chain joins TRBV27 to TRBJ2-7; D is unclear. CDR3 size: 11 residues. The V end was cut by 9 bases, the J end by 6 bases, with 12 bases between. The germline V gene has CDR1 MNHEY and CDR2 SMNVEV (reference sequence). The CDR3 nucleotides are TGTGCCAGTGGAGCCTGGACCGAGCAGTACTTC. Protein: CASGAWTEQYF.

The rearrangement uses TRBV5-1 and TRBJ1-1, with no clear D. CDR3 length: 14 amino acids. The V and J ends lost 0 bases and 1 base respectively, with 7 bases between them. Germline V CDR1 and CDR2: SGHRS, YFSETQ. Written as DNA, the CDR3 is TGCGCCAGCAGCTTGGAGGACCGGAACACTGAAGCTTTCTTT. Its translation: CASSLEDRNTEAFF.